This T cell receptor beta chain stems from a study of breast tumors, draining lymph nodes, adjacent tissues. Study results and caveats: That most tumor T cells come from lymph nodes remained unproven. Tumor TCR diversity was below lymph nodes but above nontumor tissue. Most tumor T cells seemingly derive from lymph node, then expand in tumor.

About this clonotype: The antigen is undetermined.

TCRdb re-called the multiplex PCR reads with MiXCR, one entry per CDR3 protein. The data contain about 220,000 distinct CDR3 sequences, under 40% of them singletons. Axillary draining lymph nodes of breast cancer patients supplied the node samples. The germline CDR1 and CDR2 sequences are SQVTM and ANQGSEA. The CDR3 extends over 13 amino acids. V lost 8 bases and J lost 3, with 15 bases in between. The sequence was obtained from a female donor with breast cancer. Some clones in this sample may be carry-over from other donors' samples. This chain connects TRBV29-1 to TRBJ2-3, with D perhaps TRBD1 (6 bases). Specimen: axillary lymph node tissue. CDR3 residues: CSWDTAGTDTQYF. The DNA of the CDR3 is TGCAGCTGGGACACAGCAGGGACAGATACGCAGTATTTT.